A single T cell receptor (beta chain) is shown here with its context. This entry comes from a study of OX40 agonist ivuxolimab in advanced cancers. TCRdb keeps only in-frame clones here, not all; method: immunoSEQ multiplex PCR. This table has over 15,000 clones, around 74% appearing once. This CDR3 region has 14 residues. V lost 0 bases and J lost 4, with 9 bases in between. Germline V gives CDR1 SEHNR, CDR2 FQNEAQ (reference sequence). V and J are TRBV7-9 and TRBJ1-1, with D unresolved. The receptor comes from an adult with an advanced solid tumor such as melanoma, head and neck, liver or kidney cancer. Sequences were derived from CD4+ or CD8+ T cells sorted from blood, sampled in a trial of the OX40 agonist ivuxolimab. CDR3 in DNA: TGTGCCAGCAGCTTAGCTGTACGGGTCACTGAAGCTTTCTTT. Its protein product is CASSLAVRVTEAFF.